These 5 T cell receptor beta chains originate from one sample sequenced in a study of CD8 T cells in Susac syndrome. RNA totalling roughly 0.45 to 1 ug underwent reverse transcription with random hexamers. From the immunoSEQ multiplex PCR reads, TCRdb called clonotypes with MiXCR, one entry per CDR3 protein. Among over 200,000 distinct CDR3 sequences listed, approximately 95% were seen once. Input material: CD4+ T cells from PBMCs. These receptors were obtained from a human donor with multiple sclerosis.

This CDR3 reads CASSIPGQGANEQFF. The CDR3 DNA reads as TGTGCCAGCAGCATCCCCGGACAGGGGGCCAATGAGCAGTTCTTC. V usage is TRBV7-3 and J usage is TRBJ2-1, with 11 bases lining up with TRBD1. The CDR3 loop spans 15 amino acids. Germline lookup yields CDR1 SGHTA and CDR2 FQGTGA. The junction had 6 bases not matched to a gene; V was cut back by 5 bases and J by 6 bases.

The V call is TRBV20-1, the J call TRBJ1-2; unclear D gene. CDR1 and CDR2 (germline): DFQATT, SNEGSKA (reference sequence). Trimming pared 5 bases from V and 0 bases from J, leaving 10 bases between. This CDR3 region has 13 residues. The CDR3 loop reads CSAPLAANYGYTF. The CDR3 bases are TGCAGTGCTCCTCTCGCAGCTAACTATGGCTACACCTTC.

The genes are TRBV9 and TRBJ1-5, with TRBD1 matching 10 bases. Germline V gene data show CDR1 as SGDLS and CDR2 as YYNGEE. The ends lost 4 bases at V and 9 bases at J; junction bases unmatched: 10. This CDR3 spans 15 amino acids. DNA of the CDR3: TGTGCCAGCAGCTCAGCCGGGACAGGGGCAAGGCCCCAGCATTTT. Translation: CASSSAGTGARPQHF.

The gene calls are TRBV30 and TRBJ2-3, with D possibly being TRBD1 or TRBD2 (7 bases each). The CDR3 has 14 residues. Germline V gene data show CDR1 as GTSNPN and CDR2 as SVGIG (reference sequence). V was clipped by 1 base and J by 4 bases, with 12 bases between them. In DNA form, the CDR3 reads TGTGCCTGGAGTGAGGGAGGGGGCGCAGATACGCAGTATTTT. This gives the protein CAWSEGGGADTQYF.

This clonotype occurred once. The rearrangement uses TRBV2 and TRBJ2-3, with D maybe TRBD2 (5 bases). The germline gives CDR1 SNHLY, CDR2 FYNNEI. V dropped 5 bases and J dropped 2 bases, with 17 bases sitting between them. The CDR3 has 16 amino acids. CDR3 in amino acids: CASSYYGAGVTDTQYF. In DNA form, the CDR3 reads TGTGCCAGCAGTTATTACGGCGCGGGCGTCACAGATACGCAGTATTTT.